The T cell receptor beta chain under discussion was sequenced for a study of post-analysis software for immune sequencing data. As regards this clonotype: Its target is unknown.

From germline, CDR1 is DFQATT and CDR2 SNEGSKA (reference sequence). The CDR3 has 10 residues. Trimming removed 3 bases from V and 4 bases from J, with 3 bases in between. Overall study results and limits: Patients showed TRBV5-6, TRBV5-1 and TRBV20-1 among roughly five TRBV segments more frequent than in controls.

Researchers reported that TCR beta cDNA libraries carried unique molecular identifiers. Starting from about 0.94 to 9.7 million T cells, the study yielded 460,000 or so cDNA molecules. TCRdb re-called the PCR reads through MiXCR, storing one row per CDR3 protein. The sample yields around 400,000 distinct CDR3 sequences, about 39% seen once. This TCR was sampled from a girl aged 2 to 9 with multiple sclerosis. The sequenced material came from blood. The V gene is TRBV20-1, the J gene TRBJ2-5; D is undetermined. As DNA, the CDR3 is TGCAGTGCTAGTGCAGAGACCCAGTACTTC. Amino acids: CSASAETQYF.